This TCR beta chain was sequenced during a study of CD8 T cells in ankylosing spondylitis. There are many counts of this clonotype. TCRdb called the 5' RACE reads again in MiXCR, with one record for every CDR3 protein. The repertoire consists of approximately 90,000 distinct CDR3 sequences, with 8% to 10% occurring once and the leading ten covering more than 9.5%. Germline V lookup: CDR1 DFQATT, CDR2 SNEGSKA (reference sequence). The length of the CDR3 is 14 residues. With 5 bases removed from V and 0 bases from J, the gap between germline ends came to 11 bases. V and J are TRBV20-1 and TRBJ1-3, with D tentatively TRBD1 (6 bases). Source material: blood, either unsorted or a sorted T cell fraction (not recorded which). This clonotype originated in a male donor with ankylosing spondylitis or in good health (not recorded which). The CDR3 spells CSAHDRTSGNTIYF. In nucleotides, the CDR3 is TGCAGTGCTCATGACAGGACCTCTGGAAACACCATATATTTT.